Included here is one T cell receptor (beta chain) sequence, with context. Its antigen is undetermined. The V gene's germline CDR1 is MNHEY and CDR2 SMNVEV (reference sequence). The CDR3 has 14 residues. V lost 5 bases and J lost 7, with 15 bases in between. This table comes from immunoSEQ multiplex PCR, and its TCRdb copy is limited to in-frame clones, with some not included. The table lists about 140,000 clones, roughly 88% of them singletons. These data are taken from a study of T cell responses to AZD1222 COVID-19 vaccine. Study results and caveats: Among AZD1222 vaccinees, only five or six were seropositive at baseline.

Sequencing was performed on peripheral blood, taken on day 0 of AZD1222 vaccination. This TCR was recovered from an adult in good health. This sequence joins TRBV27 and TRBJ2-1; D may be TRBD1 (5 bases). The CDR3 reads CASSSFRAGNEQFF. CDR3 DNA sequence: TGTGCCAGCAGTAGTTTCAGGGCAGGAAATGAGCAGTTCTTC.